The 20 T cell receptor beta chains listed next were all sequenced from one sample in a study of shared clonotypes between healthy human individuals. Clones were sequenced by immunoSEQ multiplex PCR, and TCRdb holds only the in-frame ones, with some missing. The sample has 600,000 to 750,000 clones, 72% seen once; the top ten hold more than 1.5%. The sample taken for sequencing was memory CD4+ T cells sorted from blood. Subset noted: CD45RA-negative fraction. These receptors originate from a woman in her 30s in good health.

The chain joins TRBV27 to TRBJ2-7, with TRBD2 matching over 9 bases. J lost 2 bases, V lost 2 bases, and 4 bases had no gene match. The CDR3 has 15 amino acids. Germline-derived CDR1 and CDR2 are MNHEY and SMNVEV (reference sequence). The CDR3 DNA reads as TGTGCCAGCAGTTTACAAGCGGGAGGCACCTACGAGCAGTACTTC. Protein sequence: CASSLQAGGTYEQYF.

Of note for this clone: This CDR3 is also generated by other DNA sequences in the sample. J is TRBJ1-1 and V is TRBV6-1; the match to TRBD1 covers 7 bases. Germline assignment: CDR1 MNHNS and CDR2 SASEGT. This CDR3 contains 14 residues. V lost 3 bases to trimming and J lost 1 base; unmatched junction nucleotides: 2. CDR3 nucleotide sequence: TGTGCCAGCAGTGATAGGGGGCGGAACACTGAAGCTTTCTTT. Translating gives CASSDRGRNTEAFF.

The CDR3 nucleotides read TGTGCCAGCAGCTTCGGACTGGCGGGCGATTACGAGCAGTACTTC. Its translation: CASSFGLAGDYEQYF. The chain has TRBV11-1 and TRBJ2-7; tentatively, D is TRBD2 (5 bases). This CDR3 region has 15 residues. Trimming pared 3 bases from V and 4 bases from J, leaving 16 bases between. Germline lookup yields CDR1 SGHAT and CDR2 FQDESV (reference sequence).

This chain uses TRBV28 with TRBJ1-5; D remains unclear. Trimming removed 8 bases from V and 2 bases from J, with 13 bases in between. The CDR3 is 14 amino acids. CDR1 and CDR2 from the germline V gene are MDHEN and SYDVKM. CDR3 in DNA: TGTGCCAGCTTGCGGACGGACGGCAATCAGCCCCAGCATTTT. Protein sequence: CASLRTDGNQPQHF.

The chain employs TRBV7-8 and TRBJ2-7, with 7 bases identical to TRBD1. The CDR3 has 13 residues. J lost 6 bases, V lost 5 bases, and 7 bases had no gene match. The V gene's germline CDR1 is SGHVS and CDR2 FQNEAQ. The DNA of the CDR3 is TGTGCCAGCAGCGAACAAAGGGACAGCGAGCAGTACTTC. Encoded protein: CASSEQRDSEQYF.

In its sample, this clone was seen a few times. This sequence joins TRBV10-2 and TRBJ1-2; D not certain. The V and J ends lost 3 bases and 6 bases respectively, with 11 bases between them. The CDR3 consists of 13 residues. Germline loops: CDR1 WSHSY, CDR2 SAAADI. CDR3: CASSDRRPDGYTF. The CDR3 DNA sequence: TGCGCCAGCAGTGATCGTCGGCCTGATGGCTACACCTTC.

J is TRBJ1-4 and V is TRBV28; a weak D match, TRBD1 (5 bases). In germline, CDR1 is MDHEN, CDR2 SYDVKM. The CDR3 consists of 12 residues. Trimming left V 7 bases short and J 6 bases short, with 9 bases between. CDR3 coding DNA: TGTGCCAGCAATGTAGGGGATGAAAAACTGTTTTTT. This sequence encodes CASNVGDEKLFF.

This clone was detected only a few times. This chain uses TRBV30 with TRBJ2-7; TRBD1 agrees at 7 bases. V shed 0 bases and J 5 bases; nucleotides not matched to a gene: 7. The CDR3 contains 14 residues. Germline loops: CDR1 GTSNPN, CDR2 SVGIG (reference sequence). In DNA form, the CDR3 reads TGTGCCTGGAGTGTAGGGACAGACTACCACGAGCAGTACTTC. It translates to CAWSVGTDYHEQYF.

V usage is TRBV18 and J usage is TRBJ1-6; no firm D call. The CDR3 extends over 14 amino acids. V was clipped by 6 bases and J by 5 bases, with 11 bases between them. Germline loops: CDR1 KGHSH, CDR2 LQKENI. Here the CDR3 reads CASSPRGHNSPLHF. The CDR3, as DNA: TGTGCCAGCTCCCCCAGAGGACATAATTCACCCCTCCACTTT. Full variable domain (outside the CDR3, taken from reference TRBV18 and TRBJ1-6): NAGVMQNPRHLVRRRGQEARLRCSPMKGHSHVYWYRQLPEEGLKFMVYLQKENIIDESGMPKERFSAEFPKEGPSILRIQQVVRGDSAAYFCASSPRGHNSPLHFGNGTRLTVT.

The chain recombines TRBV18 with TRBJ1-3; 7 bases are shared with TRBD1. The CDR3 is made up of 17 amino acids. The ends lost 5 bases at V and 1 base at J; junction bases unmatched: 11. The germline V gene encodes CDR1 KGHSH and CDR2 LQKENI. CDR3 sequence reads: CASSEGNRGSSGNTIYF. In DNA form, the CDR3 reads TGTGCCAGCTCAGAAGGGAACAGGGGATCTTCTGGAAACACCATATATTTT.

The rearrangement uses TRBV7-8 and TRBJ2-7; no clear D gene. The germline V and J ends were trimmed by 5 bases and 2 bases, with 10 bases remaining between them. CDR1 SGHVS and CDR2 FQNEAQ come from the germline V gene. The CDR3 is made up of 13 amino acids. The CDR3 nucleotides are TGTGCCAGCAGCACCGGACCTCCCTACGAGCAGTACTTC. This codes for CASSTGPPYEQYF.

The chain links TRBV9 to TRBJ1-3; D is undetermined. CDR1 is SGDLS and CDR2 is YYNGEE in the germline V gene. This CDR3 is built from 15 residues. V lost 0 bases to trimming and J lost 4 bases, with 11 bases between them. CDR3 nucleotide sequence: TGTGCCAGCAGCGTAGGGATGGGATTCGGAAACACCATATATTTT. Translation: CASSVGMGFGNTIYF.

The chain links TRBV2 to TRBJ2-3; TRBD1 matches at 7 bases. The CDR3 totals 15 residues. The trim removed 5 bases at V and 2 bases at J, leaving 7 bases unmatched. The germline gives CDR1 SNHLY, CDR2 FYNNEI. Here the CDR3 DNA reads TGTGCCAGCAGTAGGGACAGCGCTTACACAGATACGCAGTATTTT. Amino acid sequence: CASSRDSAYTDTQYF.

The V gene is TRBV10-1, the J gene TRBJ2-5; TRBD2 aligns across 13 bases. The junction had 2 bases not matched to a gene; V was cut back by 3 bases and J by 1 base. The CDR3 loop spans 16 amino acids. CDR1 is WNHNN, CDR2 SYGVQD, per germline (reference sequence). This CDR3 reads CASSEGTSGIQETQYF. CDR3 sequence (DNA): TGCGCCAGCAGTGAAGGGACTAGCGGGATCCAAGAGACCCAGTACTTC.

This chain connects TRBV6-5 to TRBJ1-2; D is ambiguous. V lost 4 bases, J lost 9 bases, and 12 bases lay in between. This CDR3 is built from 12 residues. Germline V CDR1 and CDR2: MNHEY, SVGAGI. In DNA form, the CDR3 reads TGTGCCAGCAGTTTCCCTCAGGAGAGCTACACCTTC. Translated, it gives CASSFPQESYTF.

The rearrangement links TRBV9 to TRBJ2-1, with TRBD1 matching over 12 bases. The CDR3 is 16 residues long. After removal of 4 bases from V and 8 bases from J, the junction contained 10 bases not matched to a gene. The germline V gene has CDR1 SGDLS and CDR2 YYNGEE. CDR3 nucleotide sequence: TGTGCCAGCAGCACCCGTAGTCGGGACAGGGGGCATGAGCAGTTCTTC. Translation: CASSTRSRDRGHEQFF.

Turning to this clone: This clone may be a read error of a much larger clone one base away. This CDR3 is also generated by other DNA sequences in the sample. J is TRBJ1-4 and V is TRBV5-1; D is perhaps TRBD1 (5 bases). The CDR3 runs to 15 residues. V was clipped by 0 bases and J by 4 bases, with 10 bases between them. Germline assignment: CDR1 SGHRS and CDR2 YFSETQ. CDR3 in DNA: TGCGCCAGCAGCTTGGGAGACAGAGATAATGAAAAACTGTTTTTT. It yields the protein CASSLGDRDNEKLFF.

This chain uses TRBV10-1 with TRBJ2-3; 7 nucleotides agree with TRBD2. Germline CDR1 and CDR2: WNHNN and SYGVQD (reference sequence). The CDR3 has 14 residues. Losses at the gene ends were 6 bases for V and 3 bases for J; bases not matched to a gene: 6. The CDR3 bases are TGCGCCAGCAGCGGCGGGAGAGGGACAGATACGCAGTATTTT. It is translated as CASSGGRGTDTQYF.

CDR3 sequence (DNA): TGCGCCAGCAGCTTGAGAGCGGGAGGTGAGGCAGATACGCAGTATTTT. The encoded protein is CASSLRAGGEADTQYF. This sequence joins TRBV5-1 and TRBJ2-3, with 9 bases fitting TRBD2. Germline values: CDR1 SGHRS, CDR2 YFSETQ. The junction had 7 bases not matched to a gene; V was cut back by 1 base and J by 4 bases. The CDR3 has 16 amino acids.

In regard to this clone: It may be a read error: a sequence one base away is much more abundant. This chain links TRBV7-2 with TRBJ2-3; 13 bases match TRBD2. J was trimmed by 6 bases and V by 4 bases; bases with no gene match: 7. This CDR3 is 16 amino acids long. Germline V gene data show CDR1 as SGHTA and CDR2 as FQGNSA. CDR3 nucleotide sequence: TGTACCAGCAGCTACGCCGGGACTAGCGGGATTGATACGCAGTATTTT. Residues: CTSSYAGTSGIDTQYF.